These 27 T cell receptor beta chains originate from one sample sequenced in a study of cytomegalovirus exposure and HLA in healthy donors. Measured with immunoSEQ multiplex PCR; TCRdb has only the in-frame clones, and not every one. The data show a few hundred thousand clones, 86% seen once. The sample taken for sequencing was PBMCs. The receptors come from a woman aged 18-29 years in good health and CMV-seronegative.

On this clone: Relative to the germline gene, one junction end is altered; a read error may explain this. This chain links TRBV10-3 with TRBJ2-7; D perhaps matches TRBD1 (6 bases). This CDR3 is 12 amino acids long. Germline V gene sequence: CDR1 ENHRY, CDR2 SYGVKD. Here the CDR3 reads CAISERQGIMNF. Here the CDR3 DNA reads TGTGCCATCAGTGAAAGGCAGGGGATAATGAACTTC.

The chain has TRBV7-9 and TRBJ1-1, with TRBD1 matching over 11 bases. V lost 5 bases, J lost 5 bases, and 4 bases stayed unmatched. This CDR3 spans 14 amino acids. The V gene's germline CDR1 is SEHNR and CDR2 FQNEAQ (reference sequence). DNA of the CDR3: TGTGCCAGCAGCGCCGGGACAGGGGGGACTGAAGCTTTCTTT. The encoded protein is CASSAGTGGTEAFF.

The CDR3 is CASSGTGGARQPQHF. In DNA, the CDR3 is TGTGCCAGCAGTGGGACAGGGGGCGCGAGACAGCCCCAGCATTTT. The gene calls are TRBV2 and TRBJ1-5; TRBD1 aligns across 11 bases. The V gene's germline CDR1 is SNHLY and CDR2 FYNNEI. V trimming: 4 bases; J trimming: 7 bases; junction bases outside the gene matches: 6. This CDR3 comprises 15 residues.

This chain connects TRBV14 to TRBJ1-2; no clear D. From germline, CDR1 is SGHDN and CDR2 FVKESK. There are 15 residues in the CDR3. Trimming took off 4 bases at V and 3 bases at J, with 15 bases between the two ends. In DNA, the CDR3 is TGTGCCAGCAGCCCCCTCGGGTCGACCGACTATGGCTACACCTTC. Translating it yields CASSPLGSTDYGYTF. Supplemented by reference TRBV14 and TRBJ1-2, the full variable domain reads EAGVTQFPSHSVIEKGQTVTLRCDPISGHDNLYWYRRVMGKEIKFLLHFVKESKQDESGMPNNRFLAERTGGTYSTLKVQPAELEDSGVYFCASSPLGSTDYGYTFGSGTRLTVV.

J is TRBJ1-1 and V is TRBV6-5; TRBD1 agrees at 9 bases. This CDR3 is built from 14 residues. Germline trimming cut 8 bases from V and 2 bases from J; bases unmatched to any gene: 6. Germline-derived CDR1 and CDR2 are MNHEY and SVGAGI. CDR3 sequence: CASGTGPGNTEAFF. CDR3 bases: TGTGCCAGCGGGACAGGGCCTGGTAACACTGAAGCTTTCTTT.

This chain uses TRBV4-2 with TRBJ1-2, with D unclear. The ends were cut back, 0 bases at V and 3 bases at J, with 8 bases in the middle. CDR1 is LGHNA, CDR2 YNFKEQ, per germline. The CDR3 sequence is 14 residues long. The CDR3 loop is CASSQDQTDYGYTF. The CDR3 nucleotides are TGTGCCAGCAGCCAAGATCAGACTGACTATGGCTACACCTTC.

The chain employs TRBV25-1 and TRBJ2-5, with D tentatively TRBD2 (6 bases). Per germline, CDR1 MGHDK and CDR2 SYGVNS. With 6 bases removed from V and 1 base from J, the gap between germline ends came to 9 bases. CDR3 length: 13 residues. CDR3 DNA: TGTGCCAGCAGAGGGACTCGCCAAGAGACCCAGTACTTC. It yields the protein CASRGTRQETQYF.

The V and J genes are TRBV27 and TRBJ2-1; 10 positions match TRBD2. CDR3 length: 15 residues. V shed 2 bases and J 8 bases; nucleotides not matched to a gene: 6. Per the germline V gene, CDR1 is MNHEY and CDR2 is SMNVEV (reference sequence). DNA for the CDR3: TGTGCCAGCAGTTTAGTACTAGCGGGAATATATGAGCAGTTCTTC. It encodes CASSLVLAGIYEQFF.

The J gene is TRBJ2-7, the V gene TRBV7-2; 11 bases agree with TRBD2. Looked up from germline, CDR1 is SGHTA and CDR2 is FQGNSA. The CDR3 runs to 15 residues. J gave up 2 bases and V 5 bases, and 5 bases lay outside the gene matches. DNA for the CDR3: TGTGCCAGCAGCCCCTCGGGACTAGCGGCCTACGAGCAGTACTTC. Residues: CASSPSGLAAYEQYF. Combining the CDR3 with reference TRBV7-2 and TRBJ2-7 gives the whole variable domain GAGVSQSPSNKVTEKGKDVELRCDPISGHTALYWYRQSLGQGLEFLIYFQGNSAPDKSGLPSDRFSAERTGGSVSTLTIQRTQQEDSAVYLCASSPSGLAAYEQYFGPGTRLTVT.

This clone showed up just a few times. This chain uses TRBV7-9 with TRBJ1-2; a possible D gene is TRBD1 (6 bases). V was cut by 5 bases and J by 3 bases, with 13 bases left in between. CDR3 length: 14 residues. CDR1 SEHNR and CDR2 FQNEAQ come from the germline V gene (reference sequence). The CDR3 DNA is TGTGCCAGCAGCCCCAGGGGAGGGTACTATGGCTACACCTTC. Protein: CASSPRGGYYGYTF.

This clone has ten or more counts. The chain couples TRBV7-8 to TRBJ1-5; D not certain. Germline CDR1 SGHVS, CDR2 FQNEAQ. Trimming cost V 4 bases and J 5 bases, with 6 bases left between them. CDR3 length equals 12 residues. The DNA for the CDR3 is TGTGCCAGCAGCTACTTGGATCAGCCCCAGCATTTT. This gives the protein CASSYLDQPQHF.

The chain joins TRBV18 to TRBJ2-2, with 8 bases lining up with TRBD2. Trimming at V came to 2 bases and at J to 4 bases, leaving 0 bases not matched to a gene. This CDR3 is built from 14 residues. The germline gives CDR1 KGHSH, CDR2 LQKENI. The CDR3 loop is CASSPGTSTGELFF. The CDR3 region has the DNA TGTGCCAGCTCACCAGGGACTAGCACCGGGGAGCTGTTTTTT.

The chain recombines TRBV18 with TRBJ2-5; a weak D match, TRBD2 (5 bases). CDR3 length equals 13 residues. The germline V gene encodes CDR1 KGHSH and CDR2 LQKENI. V lost 6 bases and J 3 bases, leaving 11 bases between the germline ends. Written as DNA, the CDR3 is TGTGCCAGCTCCCGAGGGTCTAAAGAGACCCAGTACTTC. Translating it yields CASSRGSKETQYF.

This chain joins TRBV28 and TRBJ1-2, with a weak D call TRBD1 (6 bases). With 3 bases removed from V and 0 bases from J, the gap between germline ends came to 11 bases. The CDR3 length is 15 residues. Germline V gene lookup returns CDR1 MDHEN and CDR2 SYDVKM. The CDR3 nucleotides read TGTGCCAGCAGTTTGGGGACAACAGCTAACTATGGCTACACCTTC. Translating gives CASSLGTTANYGYTF.

The V and J genes are TRBV11-2 and TRBJ1-5; a weak D match, TRBD1 (6 bases). CDR1 and CDR2 from the germline V gene are SGHAT and FQNNGV. V lost 5 bases, J lost 5 bases, and 16 bases lay in between. The CDR3 consists of 15 residues. CDR3 protein: CASSLRGYRDQPQHF. In DNA form, the CDR3 reads TGTGCCAGCAGCCTTAGGGGGTATCGCGATCAGCCCCAGCATTTT.

The chain joins TRBV10-1 to TRBJ2-1, with D perhaps TRBD2 (6 bases). V lost 6 bases and J 15 bases, leaving 15 bases between the germline ends. The germline V gene has CDR1 WNHNN and CDR2 SYGVQD (reference sequence). The CDR3 runs 11 residues. CDR3 protein: CASRRDPPGFF. The CDR3 bases are TGCGCCAGCAGGCGGGACCCCCCGGGGTTCTTC.

V gene TRBV4-1 combines with J gene TRBJ2-3; 14 bases are a match to TRBD2. V gave up 4 bases and J gave up 5 bases; unmatched junction bases: 5. This CDR3 region has 16 residues. CDR1 MGHRA and CDR2 YSYEKL come from the germline V gene. The CDR3 region has the DNA TGCGCCAGCAGCCCGACTAGCGGGAGGGATATAGATACGCAGTATTTT. It yields the protein CASSPTSGRDIDTQYF.

The chain links TRBV6-5 to TRBJ2-7; 8 nucleotides agree with TRBD1. CDR1 and CDR2 (germline): MNHEY, SVGAGI. The CDR3 extends over 14 amino acids. Trimming removed 6 bases from V and 1 base from J; junction bases left unmatched: 5. In nucleotides, the CDR3 is TGTGCCAGCAGGCCCGGGACAGGTTCCTACGAGCAGTACTTC. Amino acids: CASRPGTGSYEQYF.

This chain connects TRBV19 to TRBJ2-7, with 10 bases aligning to TRBD2. J gave up 0 bases and V 5 bases, and 7 bases lay outside the gene matches. The CDR3 extends over 16 amino acids. Germline CDR1 is LNHDA and CDR2 is SQIVND (reference sequence). The CDR3 loop is CASSALAGASSYEQYF. As DNA, the CDR3 is TGTGCCAGTAGTGCCCTAGCGGGGGCGAGCTCCTACGAGCAGTACTTC. Filled out from reference TRBV19 and TRBJ2-7, the complete variable domain reads DGGITQSPKYLFRKEGQNVTLSCEQNLNHDAMYWYRQDPGQGLRLIYYSQIVNDFQKGDIAEGYSVSREKKESFPLTVTSAQKNPTAFYLCASSALAGASSYEQYFGPGTRLTVT.

The chain recombines TRBV4-3 with TRBJ2-3; 9 bases are shared with TRBD2. Trimming removed 0 bases from V and 2 bases from J; junction bases left unmatched: 3. The CDR3 sequence is 16 residues long. The germline gives CDR1 LGHNA, CDR2 YSLEER. CDR3 sequence reads: CASSQDGTSFTDTQYF. CDR3 DNA sequence: TGCGCCAGCAGCCAAGATGGGACTAGCTTCACAGATACGCAGTATTTT.

The V and J genes are TRBV27 and TRBJ2-7, with 9 bases that match TRBD2. The trim removed 6 bases at V and 4 bases at J, leaving 7 bases unmatched. The CDR3 loop spans 14 amino acids. In germline, CDR1 is MNHEY, CDR2 SMNVEV (reference sequence). The CDR3 DNA is TGTGCCAGCAGCCTTAGCGGGAGTTTATACGAGCAGTACTTC. Protein product: CASSLSGSLYEQYF.

The rearrangement joins TRBV6-1 to TRBJ2-1, with 9 bases aligning to TRBD1. This CDR3 comprises 14 residues. V gave up 4 bases and J gave up 6 bases; unmatched junction bases: 4. In germline, CDR1 is MNHNS, CDR2 SASEGT. In nucleotides, the CDR3 is TGTGCCAGCAGTGTCGCGACAGGGGGCAATGAGCAGTTCTTC. This sequence encodes CASSVATGGNEQFF.

The rearrangement uses TRBV28 and TRBJ2-1; D gene ambiguous. V shed 7 bases and J shed 9 bases, with 19 bases lying between them. The germline V gene encodes CDR1 MDHEN and CDR2 SYDVKM. CDR3 size: 14 residues. Here the CDR3 reads CASKSPLEISEQFF. DNA of the CDR3: TGTGCCAGCAAAAGCCCTCTAGAGATAAGTGAGCAGTTCTTC. The variable domain in full, with the rest retrieved from reference TRBV28 and TRBJ2-1, is DVKVTQSSRYLVKRTGEKVFLECVQDMDHENMFWYRQDPGLGLRLIYFSYDVKMKEKGDIPEGYSVSREKKERFSLILESASTNQTSMYLCASKSPLEISEQFFGPGTRLTVL.

The chain is built from TRBV19 and TRBJ2-3, with TRBD2 matching over 7 bases. V lost 1 base, J lost 11 bases, and 6 bases stayed unmatched. CDR3 length equals 13 residues. The germline gives CDR1 LNHDA, CDR2 SQIVND (reference sequence). The CDR3 protein is CASSIGGAGRQYF. In DNA, the CDR3 is TGTGCCAGTAGTATAGGGGGAGCGGGACGGCAGTATTTT. Full variable domain (rest looked up from reference TRBV19 and TRBJ2-3): DGGITQSPKYLFRKEGQNVTLSCEQNLNHDAMYWYRQDPGQGLRLIYYSQIVNDFQKGDIAEGYSVSREKKESFPLTVTSAQKNPTAFYLCASSIGGAGRQYFGPGTRLTVL.

V is TRBV10-3 and J is TRBJ2-3, with a tentative D call TRBD1 (6 bases). CDR3 length: 17 residues. The germline V gene has CDR1 ENHRY and CDR2 SYGVKD. The germline V and J ends were trimmed by 8 bases and 5 bases, with 26 bases remaining between them. For the CDR3, the DNA is TGTGCCATCGGTACAGGGCGCGGGCTGGATGGAAGAGATACGCAGTATTTT. Residues: CAIGTGRGLDGRDTQYF.

This chain links TRBV11-3 with TRBJ2-3, with TRBD1 as a possible D gene (6 bases). The CDR3 sequence is 17 residues long. The germline CDR1 and CDR2 sequences are SGHNT and YENEEA. V was trimmed by 1 base and J by 6 bases, leaving 20 bases between them. DNA for the CDR3: TGTGCCAGCAGCTTAGCTTCGGGACAAACCGGAGAGGATACGCAGTATTTT. Translated, it gives CASSLASGQTGEDTQYF. The variable domain in full, completed from reference TRBV11-3 and TRBJ2-3, reads EAGVVQSPRYKIIEKKQPVAFWCNPISGHNTLYWYLQNLGQGPELLIRYENEEAVDDSQLPKDRFSAERLKGVDSTLKIQPAELGDSAVYLCASSLASGQTGEDTQYFGPGTRLTVL.

The CDR3 here is CASSEFGQGNHEQYF. The CDR3 DNA reads as TGTGCCAGCAGTGAATTTGGACAGGGGAATCACGAGCAGTACTTC. This rearrangement joins TRBV25-1 to TRBJ2-7; TRBD1 aligns across 9 bases. The V gene's germline CDR1 is MGHDK and CDR2 SYGVNS. V lost 1 base to trimming and J lost 5 bases; unmatched junction nucleotides: 6. CDR3 length: 15 residues.